This T cell receptor (beta chain) was found in a study of T cells after yellow fever vaccination. About the study: Researchers used SMART-Seq v4 Ultra Low Input to prepare fractions that had low cell numbers.

V trimming: 6 bases; J trimming: 5 bases; junction bases outside the gene matches: 7. This CDR3 has 15 amino acids. CDR1 and CDR2 from the germline V gene are SGHKS and YYEKEE (reference sequence). In its sample, this clonotype was seen many times. Its antigen is not known. Regarding the study as a whole: Boosting was followed by the reappearance of most primary-vaccination clones (roughly 96% CD4, more than 70% CD8). A weaker secondary response peaked on day 5, the primary on day 15.

Universal primer sites and UMIs were introduced during 5'RACE template-switching synthesis of TCR cDNA. MiXCR was run by TCRdb on the 5' RACE reads, yielding one entry per CDR3 protein. Found here are some 320,000 distinct CDR3 sequences, 8.5% to 10% of them singletons; the top ten hold under 20%. The TCR originated in a young man who received the YFV17D yellow fever vaccine. The rearrangement uses TRBV5-5 and TRBJ1-6, with 8 positions matching TRBD1. The sequenced sample was PBMCs, obtained on the day of the first yellow fever vaccination. The DNA for the CDR3 is TGTGCCAGCATCCCCCGACAGGGGAATAATTCACCCCTCCACTTT. Its translation is CASIPRQGNNSPLHF.